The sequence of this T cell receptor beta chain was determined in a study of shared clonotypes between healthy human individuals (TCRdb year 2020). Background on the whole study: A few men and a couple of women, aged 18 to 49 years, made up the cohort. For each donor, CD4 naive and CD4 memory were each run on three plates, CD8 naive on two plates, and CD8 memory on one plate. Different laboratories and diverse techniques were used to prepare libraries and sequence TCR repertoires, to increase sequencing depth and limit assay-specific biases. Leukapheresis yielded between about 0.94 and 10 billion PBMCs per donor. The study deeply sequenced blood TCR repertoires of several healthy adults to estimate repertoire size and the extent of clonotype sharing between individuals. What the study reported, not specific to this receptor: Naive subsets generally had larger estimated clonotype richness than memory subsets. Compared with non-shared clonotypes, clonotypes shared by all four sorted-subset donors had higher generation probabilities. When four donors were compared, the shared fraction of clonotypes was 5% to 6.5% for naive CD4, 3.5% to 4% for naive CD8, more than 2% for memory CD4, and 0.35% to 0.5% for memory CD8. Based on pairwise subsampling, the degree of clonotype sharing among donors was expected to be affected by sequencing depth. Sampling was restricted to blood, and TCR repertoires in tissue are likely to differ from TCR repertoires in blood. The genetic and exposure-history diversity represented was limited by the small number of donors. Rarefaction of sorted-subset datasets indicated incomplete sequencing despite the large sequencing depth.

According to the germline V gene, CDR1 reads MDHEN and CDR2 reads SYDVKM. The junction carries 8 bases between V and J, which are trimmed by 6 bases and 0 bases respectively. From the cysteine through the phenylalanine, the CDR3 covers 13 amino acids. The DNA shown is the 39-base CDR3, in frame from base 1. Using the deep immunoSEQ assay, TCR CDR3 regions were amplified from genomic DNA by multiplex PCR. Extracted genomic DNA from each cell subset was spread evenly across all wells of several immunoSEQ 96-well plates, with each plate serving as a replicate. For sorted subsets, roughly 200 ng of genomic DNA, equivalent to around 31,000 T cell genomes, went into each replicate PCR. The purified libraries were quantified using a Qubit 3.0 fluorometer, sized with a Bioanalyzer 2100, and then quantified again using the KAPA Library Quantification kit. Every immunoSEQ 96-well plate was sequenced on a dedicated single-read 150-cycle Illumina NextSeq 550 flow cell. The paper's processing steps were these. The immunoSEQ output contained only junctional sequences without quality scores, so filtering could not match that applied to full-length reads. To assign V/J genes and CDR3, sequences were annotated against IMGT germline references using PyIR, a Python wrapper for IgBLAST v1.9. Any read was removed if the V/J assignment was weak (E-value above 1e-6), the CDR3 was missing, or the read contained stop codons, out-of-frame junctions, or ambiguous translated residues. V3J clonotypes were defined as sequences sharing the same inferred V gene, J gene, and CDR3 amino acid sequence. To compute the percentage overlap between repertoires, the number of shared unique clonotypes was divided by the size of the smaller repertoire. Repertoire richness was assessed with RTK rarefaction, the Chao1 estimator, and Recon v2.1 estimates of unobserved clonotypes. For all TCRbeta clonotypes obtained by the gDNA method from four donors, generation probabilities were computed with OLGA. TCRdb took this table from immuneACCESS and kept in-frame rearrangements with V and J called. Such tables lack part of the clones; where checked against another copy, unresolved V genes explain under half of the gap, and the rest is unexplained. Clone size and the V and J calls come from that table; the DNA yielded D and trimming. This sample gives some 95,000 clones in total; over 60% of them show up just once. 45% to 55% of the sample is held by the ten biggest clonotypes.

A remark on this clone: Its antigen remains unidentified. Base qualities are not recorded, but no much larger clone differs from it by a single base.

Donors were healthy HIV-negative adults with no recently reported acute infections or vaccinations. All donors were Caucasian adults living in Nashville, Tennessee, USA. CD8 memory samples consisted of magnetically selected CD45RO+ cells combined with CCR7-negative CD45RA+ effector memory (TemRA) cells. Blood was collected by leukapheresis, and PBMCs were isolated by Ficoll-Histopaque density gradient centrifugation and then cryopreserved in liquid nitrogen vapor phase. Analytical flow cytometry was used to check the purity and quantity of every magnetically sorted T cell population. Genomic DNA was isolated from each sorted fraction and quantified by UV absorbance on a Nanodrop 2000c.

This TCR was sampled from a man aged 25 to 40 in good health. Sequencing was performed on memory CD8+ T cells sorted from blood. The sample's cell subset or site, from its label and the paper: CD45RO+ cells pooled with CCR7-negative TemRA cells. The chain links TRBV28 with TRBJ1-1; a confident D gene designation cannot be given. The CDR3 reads CASSWGMNTEAFF. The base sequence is TGTGCCAGCAGCTGGGGTATGAACACTGAAGCTTTCTTT.